This T cell receptor beta chain was obtained from a study of cytomegalovirus exposure and HLA in healthy donors. Study information: Researchers previously reported finding roughly 120 million unique TCR beta sequences from some 180 million T cells.

The CDR3 extends over 12 amino acids. CDR1 SGHNT and CDR2 YYREEE come from the germline V gene (reference sequence). V was trimmed by 2 bases and J by 10 bases, leaving 7 bases between them. Study results and caveats: Previous analysis showed most TCR beta V segments were productive about 90% or about 30% of the time. Researchers reported from a later analysis that most CMV-associated TCR beta chains appeared HLA-restricted.

Regarding this clone: What it binds is unknown. Other DNA sequences from this sample encode an identical CDR3 as well.

PCR employed 60 Vbeta and 13 Jbeta primers. Measured with immunoSEQ multiplex PCR; TCRdb has only the in-frame clones, and not every one. The table includes 130,000 or so clones, roughly four fifths detected once. The source material was PBMCs. The sequence was collected from a man between 18 and 29 years old in good health and CMV-seropositive. The genes are TRBV5-4 and TRBJ1-6, with D hard to call. DNA for the CDR3: TGTGCCAGCAGCTTACCCTACTCACCCCTCCACTTT. It codes for CASSLPYSPLHF.